This T cell receptor (beta chain) stems from a study of OX40 agonist ivuxolimab in advanced cancers. The repertoire was sequenced with immunoSEQ multiplex PCR; TCRdb's copy has only in-frame clones and lacks some. The sample lists about 47,000 clones; around 88% were seen once. Study observations and caveats: By week 6 at 0.1 to 3.0 mg/kg, blood CD4+ and CD8+ T cells had expanded clonally.

For this clone: Its antigen is not known.

The CDR3 is made up of 15 amino acids. After removal of 0 bases from V and 8 bases from J, the junction contained 6 bases not matched to a gene. CDR1 is WNHNN, CDR2 SYGVQD, per germline (reference sequence). Collection of blood occurred at baseline, at cycle 4 day 1, and at cycle 7 day 1. The TCR was taken from an adult with an advanced solid tumor such as melanoma, head and neck, liver or kidney cancer. V is TRBV10-1 and J is TRBJ2-1; 8 nucleotides line up with TRBD2. The material sequenced was CD4+ or CD8+ T cells sorted from blood, taken in a trial of the OX40 agonist ivuxolimab. The CDR3 region is CASSESGGRRDEQFF. The CDR3 region has the DNA TGCGCCAGCAGTGAGTCTGGCGGGAGGAGGGATGAGCAGTTCTTC.